This paragraph covers one TCR beta chain sequence. CDR3 length: 20 amino acids. These data are taken from a study of T-cell reconstitution after alpha-beta-depleted transplantation in children. The TCRbeta library was prepared with unique molecular identifiers. MiXCR, run by TCRdb on the PCR reads, gives a single entry per CDR3 protein. The sample shows 500,000 or so distinct CDR3 sequences, approximately 30% of them seen only once. The sequence derives from a human donor who donated a stem cell graft to a child with aplastic anemia. The starting material was PBMCs from the stem cell graft donor, obtained from the stem cell graft. The chain recombines TRBV21-1 with TRBJ2-1; the D call in the table, TRBD1, was not verified against the DNA. TRBV21-1 is a recognized pseudogene. The CDR3 reads CASSKVFSTTRTGSYNEQFF. The CDR3 DNA reads TGTGCCAGCAGCAAAGTATTTAGCACGACCCGGACAGGCTCCTACAATGAGCAGTTCTTC.